Below, one T cell receptor beta chain is given with its context. Antigen unknown. This record belongs to a study of cytomegalovirus exposure and HLA in healthy donors. Study details: About 85 million unique TCRs from HLA-typed donors were held in an early release of data.

Losses at the gene ends were 2 bases for V and 9 bases for J; bases not matched to a gene: 10. CDR3 size: 15 residues. The germline V gene encodes CDR1 SGHTA and CDR2 FQGTGA. The PCR had 60 Vbeta and 13 Jbeta primers. The method was immunoSEQ multiplex PCR; TCRdb's version includes in-frame clones alone and lacks a portion of them. The sample lists more than 150,000 clones, approximately 80% occurring once. Study-level results: Listed as cytomegalovirus-associated were about 160 TCR beta chains. In a later analysis, TCR beta V- and J-gene trimming showed a link to a missense DCLRE1C variant. Despite most TCR sequences being rare, some public TCRs occurred in many donors.

Material for sequencing was PBMCs. The V and J genes are TRBV7-3 and TRBJ2-1; 7 bases map to TRBD2. The sequence derives from a girl under 18 in good health and CMV-seropositive. The CDR3 loop reads CASSLAGVLPSEQFF. The CDR3 DNA reads TGTGCCAGCAGCTTAGCGGGAGTGCTCCCTTCTGAGCAGTTCTTC.